These 32 T cell receptor beta chains were sequenced from one sample in a study of T cell responses to AZD1222 COVID-19 vaccine listed by TCRdb under 2021. Taken with the paper, the label for time point translates to: about 28 days (+/-7) after the second vaccine dose. The meaning of the sample's treatment or condition label: meningococcal conjugate vaccine given as trial control. Library generation was performed with the immunoSEQ multiplex PCR assay. TCRdb carries this immuneACCESS record with in-frame sequences only. Its versions omit some clonotypes, under half of them owing to an unresolved V gene in the studies checked, with the rest unexplained. The sample has 150,000 to 200,000 clones on record, more than 80% of them singletons. The ten largest clones capture around 3.6% of the sample. Sample: peripheral blood, taken 28 days after the second dose of the MenACWY control vaccine. These receptors were obtained from an adult who received the MenACWY meningococcal vaccine as a control.

V gene TRBV11-2 combines with J gene TRBJ1-1; D is ambiguous. Germline V gene data show CDR1 as SGHAT and CDR2 as FQNNGV. The CDR3 sequence is 14 residues long. V shed 2 bases and J shed 0 bases, with 7 bases lying between them. The CDR3 loop reads CASSLFGMNTEAFF. The CDR3 DNA reads as TGTGCCAGCAGCTTATTCGGGATGAACACTGAAGCTTTCTTT. The full variable domain, completed using reference TRBV11-2 and TRBJ1-1, is EAGVAQSPRYKIIEKRQSVAFWCNPISGHATLYWYQQILGQGPKLLIQFQNNGVVDDSQLPKDRFSAERLKGVDSTLKIQPAKLEDSAVYLCASSLFGMNTEAFFGQGTRLTVV.

CDR3 sequence: CASSFGPNPQPQHF. DNA of the CDR3: TGCGCCAGCAGCTTCGGCCCGAACCCCCAGCCCCAGCATTTT. This chain uses TRBV5-1 with TRBJ1-5; no definite D call. This CDR3 has 14 amino acids. Germline V CDR1 and CDR2: SGHRS, YFSETQ. Trimming cost V 2 bases and J 7 bases, with 13 bases left between them.

The chain links TRBV10-2 to TRBJ2-2; D gene unclear. Germline lookup yields CDR1 WSHSY and CDR2 SAAADI. Between the trimmed V and J ends, which lost 7 bases and 7 bases, there was a span of 13 bases. This CDR3 contains 13 residues. For the CDR3, the DNA is TGCGCCAGCACCCCCAATCGCAACGGGGAGCTGTTTTTT. It yields the protein CASTPNRNGELFF.

The chain employs TRBV6-5 and TRBJ1-1; TRBD1 matches 10 bases. This CDR3 contains 12 residues. Germline V CDR1 and CDR2: MNHEY, SVGAGI. V gave up 7 bases and J gave up 11 bases; unmatched junction bases: 7. The CDR3 region is CASTRDRGGAFF. In nucleotides, the CDR3 is TGTGCCAGCACCCGGGACAGGGGAGGTGCTTTCTTT.

J is TRBJ2-1 and V is TRBV7-9, with TRBD2 matching over 8 bases. Trimming cost V 1 base and J 9 bases; bases outside gene matches: 8. Germline CDR1 reads SEHNR; CDR2 reads FQNEAQ (reference sequence). CDR3 length: 15 residues. CDR3 in amino acids: CASSLVPGLVGEQFF. CDR3 DNA sequence: TGTGCCAGCAGCTTAGTTCCGGGACTAGTCGGTGAGCAGTTCTTC. The full variable domain, completed using reference TRBV7-9 and TRBJ2-1, is DTGVSQNPRHKITKRGQNVTFRCDPISEHNRLYWYRQTLGQGPEFLTYFQNEAQLEKSRLLSDRFSAERPKGSFSTLEIQRTEQGDSAMYLCASSLVPGLVGEQFFGPGTRLTVL.

J is TRBJ2-7 and V is TRBV6-5, with 10 bases that match TRBD1. J was trimmed by 7 bases and V by 5 bases; bases with no gene match: 11. The CDR3 spans 15 residues. Germline lookup yields CDR1 MNHEY and CDR2 SVGAGI. Here the CDR3 reads CASSPGQGTPGEQYF. In nucleotides, the CDR3 is TGTGCCAGCAGTCCGGGACAGGGGACGCCGGGTGAGCAGTACTTC.

This clone was counted only a few times. V and J are TRBV29-1 and TRBJ1-2; 7 bases are shared with TRBD1. V trimming: 5 bases; J trimming: 6 bases; junction bases outside the gene matches: 6. This CDR3 contains 12 residues. Germline V CDR1 and CDR2: SQVTM, ANQGSEA. CDR3: CSVLPDRDGYTF. The DNA of the CDR3 is TGCAGCGTTCTCCCCGACAGGGATGGCTACACCTTC.

This chain joins TRBV20-1 and TRBJ2-7; 7 bases match TRBD1. The CDR3 is 12 amino acids. From germline, CDR1 is DFQATT and CDR2 SNEGSKA (reference sequence). J gave up 5 bases and V 3 bases, and 4 bases lay outside the gene matches. The DNA for the CDR3 is TGCAGTGCTAGTGGGGACAGCCACGAGCAGTACTTC. It translates to CSASGDSHEQYF.

This chain joins TRBV7-3 and TRBJ2-3, with a tentative D call TRBD2 (6 bases). Germline CDR1 reads SGHTA; CDR2 reads FQGTGA. The length of the CDR3 is 16 residues. V lost 4 bases to trimming and J lost 4 bases, with 18 bases between them. The CDR3 loop is CASSSSLALGSDTQYF. The CDR3 DNA sequence: TGTGCCAGCAGCTCATCACTAGCATTGGGTTCAGATACGCAGTATTTT.

The chain couples TRBV12-5 to TRBJ1-3; 8 bases map to TRBD1. The CDR3 covers 17 residues. Unmatched junction bases numbered 7, after V lost 0 bases and J lost 3 bases. Germline V gene sequence: CDR1 LGHNT, CDR2 FRNRAP. The CDR3 is CASGLVIGQGGGNTIYF. DNA of the CDR3: TGTGCTAGTGGTTTGGTAATCGGACAGGGAGGTGGAAACACCATATATTTT.

This rearrangement joins TRBV28 to TRBJ2-3; D could derive from TRBD1 or TRBD2 (7 bases each). The CDR3 contains 15 residues. Germline CDR1 MDHEN, CDR2 SYDVKM. Trimming removed 6 bases at V and 2 bases at J, with 15 bases between. The CDR3 here is CASSAGGGNTDTQYF. For the CDR3, the DNA is TGTGCCAGCAGCGCAGGGGGAGGGAACACAGATACGCAGTATTTT.

The CDR3 reads CASSSGGGGEVEKLFF. The CDR3 coding sequence is TGTGCCAGCAGCTCCGGTGGGGGGGGAGAGGTTGAAAAACTGTTTTTT. This rearrangement joins TRBV27 to TRBJ1-4, with a tentative D call TRBD1 (5 bases). V was cut by 6 bases and J by 7 bases, with 21 bases left in between. Germline-derived CDR1 and CDR2 are MNHEY and SMNVEV (reference sequence). There are 16 residues in the CDR3.

V and J are TRBV6-4 and TRBJ1-2; D is unresolved. Trimming cost V 3 bases and J 8 bases, with 4 bases left between them. CDR1 and CDR2 from the germline V gene are MRHNA and SNTAGT. The CDR3 loop spans 10 amino acids. CDR3 sequence: CASSEGGYTF. The CDR3 DNA sequence: TGTGCCAGCAGTGAAGGCGGCTACACCTTC.

The chain joins TRBV28 to TRBJ1-4; D perhaps matches TRBD1 (6 bases). Looked up from germline, CDR1 is MDHEN and CDR2 is SYDVKM. Trimming pared 4 bases from V and 2 bases from J, leaving 11 bases between. The CDR3 has 15 residues. CDR3 coding DNA: TGTGCCAGCAGTTGGCAGGGGACTACTAATGAAAAACTGTTTTTT. Its translation is CASSWQGTTNEKLFF. The full variable domain, with the rest looked up from reference TRBV28 and TRBJ1-4, is DVKVTQSSRYLVKRTGEKVFLECVQDMDHENMFWYRQDPGLGLRLIYFSYDVKMKEKGDIPEGYSVSREKKERFSLILESASTNQTSMYLCASSWQGTTNEKLFFGSGTQLSVL.

J is TRBJ2-5 and V is TRBV6-5; D might be TRBD2 (6 bases). The CDR3 sequence is 15 residues long. The germline V and J ends were trimmed by 7 bases and 2 bases, with 17 bases remaining between them. Germline loops: CDR1 MNHEY, CDR2 SVGAGI. Written as DNA, the CDR3 is TGTGCCAGCAAGGATTTAGGACTACCTCAAGAGACCCAGTACTTC. This encodes CASKDLGLPQETQYF.

This clone was counted a single time. The chain links TRBV7-2 to TRBJ1-2; the D gene is possibly TRBD1 (6 bases). Germline V CDR1 and CDR2: SGHTA, FQGNSA. This CDR3 region has 14 residues. Deletions cut 3 bases from V and 6 bases from J, with 14 bases between. The CDR3 spells CASSFWQGNDGYTF. As DNA, the CDR3 is TGTGCCAGCAGCTTTTGGCAGGGGAACGATGGCTACACCTTC.

V gene TRBV27 combines with J gene TRBJ1-5; tentative D call: TRBD1 (6 bases). Germline V lookup: CDR1 MNHEY, CDR2 SMNVEV (reference sequence). The CDR3 has 16 amino acids. The germline V and J ends were trimmed by 6 bases and 2 bases, with 17 bases remaining between them. CDR3 region: CASSASRTARNQPQHF. CDR3 bases: TGTGCCAGCAGCGCTAGCAGGACAGCCCGCAATCAGCCCCAGCATTTT.

The CDR3 region has the DNA TGCGCCAGCAGCTTGAGCAGGGTTGGCTACACCTTC. Translation: CASSLSRVGYTF. This sequence joins TRBV5-1 and TRBJ1-2; possible D gene TRBD1, 5 bases. Germline assignment: CDR1 SGHRS and CDR2 YFSETQ. The CDR3 runs 12 residues. Trimming shortened V by 1 base and J by 7 bases, and 8 bases separated the two germline ends.

The chain carries TRBV28 and TRBJ1-2; no definite D call. CDR1 and CDR2 (germline): MDHEN, SYDVKM. Trimming removed 5 bases at V and 3 bases at J, with 13 bases between. This CDR3 contains 14 residues. In DNA, the CDR3 is TGTGCCAGCAGTCCATCCGGCACCGACTATGGCTACACCTTC. Translating it yields CASSPSGTDYGYTF.

J is TRBJ1-5 and V is TRBV28; D is ambiguous. V was shortened by 6 bases and J by 5 bases, with 8 bases between the two germline ends. Germline loops: CDR1 MDHEN, CDR2 SYDVKM. The CDR3 contains 12 residues. CDR3 in amino acids: CASRVNDQPQHF. CDR3 nucleotide sequence: TGTGCCAGCAGGGTGAACGATCAGCCCCAGCATTTT.

In its sample, this clone was seen a few times. The chain joins TRBV4-2 to TRBJ2-1; D tentatively fits TRBD1 or TRBD2 (6 bases each). The CDR3 spans 15 residues. Germline CDR1 and CDR2: LGHNA and YNFKEQ. Trimming left V 0 bases short and J 4 bases short, with 10 bases between. The CDR3 here is CASSQDKGGYNEQFF. The CDR3 DNA reads as TGTGCCAGCAGCCAAGATAAGGGGGGATACAATGAGCAGTTCTTC.

The genes are TRBV7-2 and TRBJ2-1; 11 bases match TRBD1. Trimming took 2 bases from V and 10 from J; bases not matched to a gene: 7. This CDR3 has 15 amino acids. CDR1 is SGHTA, CDR2 FQGNSA, per germline. CDR3 DNA: TGTGCCAGCAGCTTAACGGGACAGGGGGTACGGGAGCAGTTCTTC. Its translation is CASSLTGQGVREQFF.

The V and J genes are TRBV6-5 and TRBJ1-2; D possibly corresponds to TRBD1 (6 bases). The CDR3 totals 13 residues. Per germline, CDR1 MNHEY and CDR2 SVGAGI. V gave up 6 bases and J gave up 4 bases, with 12 bases separating them. Written as DNA, the CDR3 is TGTGCCAGCAGAACGGGGGGGCTCTATGGCTACACCTTC. It yields the protein CASRTGGLYGYTF.

This chain uses TRBV7-2 with TRBJ2-1, with 10 bases that match TRBD1. The ends lost 5 bases at V and 8 bases at J; junction bases unmatched: 9. The CDR3 spans 15 residues. Germline CDR1 and CDR2: SGHTA and FQGNSA. In DNA form, the CDR3 reads TGTGCCAGCAGCCGCCCGGGACAGGGGATCGATGAGCAGTTCTTC. Translating gives CASSRPGQGIDEQFF.

The chain joins TRBV18 to TRBJ1-6, with TRBD1 matching 8 bases. V lost 4 bases and J lost 6; bases outside the gene matches: 2. CDR1 is KGHSH, CDR2 LQKENI, per germline. This CDR3 is built from 14 residues. The DNA for the CDR3 is TGTGCCAGCTCACTGGACAGGGCTAATTCACCCCTCCACTTT. The encoded protein is CASSLDRANSPLHF.

This sequence joins TRBV19 and TRBJ2-1; 11 bases fit TRBD2. The CDR3 is made up of 18 amino acids. Germline lookup yields CDR1 LNHDA and CDR2 SQIVND (reference sequence). Unmatched junction bases numbered 12, after V lost 1 base and J lost 7 bases. The CDR3 DNA is TGTGCCAGTAGTATAGGGGACACGGGACTAGCGGACGGGAATGAGCAGTTCTTC. Translating gives CASSIGDTGLADGNEQFF.

The chain joins TRBV27 to TRBJ2-7; possibly TRBD1 for D (6 bases). V was trimmed by 3 bases and J by 7 bases, leaving 13 bases between them. Germline V lookup: CDR1 MNHEY, CDR2 SMNVEV (reference sequence). The CDR3 has 13 residues. CDR3 DNA: TGTGCCAGCAGTTTTGGGGGCCCCCGGGAGCAGTACTTC. Encoded protein: CASSFGGPREQYF.

The chain employs TRBV27 and TRBJ2-7, with 9 bases lining up with TRBD2. J lost 2 bases, V lost 2 bases, and 7 bases had no gene match. In germline, CDR1 is MNHEY, CDR2 SMNVEV (reference sequence). The CDR3 sequence is 16 residues long. The CDR3 DNA is TGTGCCAGCAGTTTACGCGGGCTAGCGGGAACCTACGAGCAGTACTTC. Encoded protein: CASSLRGLAGTYEQYF.

The V and J genes are TRBV18 and TRBJ1-2, with D perhaps matching TRBD1 (5 bases). The CDR3 is 12 residues long. Between the trimmed V and J ends, which lost 5 bases and 7 bases, there was a span of 11 bases. The germline gives CDR1 KGHSH, CDR2 LQKENI. The CDR3 coding sequence is TGTGCCAGCTCAAGCGGGGCCCCTGGCTACACCTTC. Protein sequence: CASSSGAPGYTF.

CDR3 sequence: CASSSSRGGNSPLHF. The CDR3 coding sequence is TGTGCCAGCAGCTCCTCCAGGGGGGGGAATTCACCCCTCCACTTT. The V gene is TRBV9, the J gene TRBJ1-6, with TRBD1 matching 7 bases. The J segment lost 7 bases and the V segment lost 4 bases, leaving 8 bases of the junction unmatched. Germline lookup yields CDR1 SGDLS and CDR2 YYNGEE. The CDR3 length is 15 residues.

The chain has TRBV29-1 and TRBJ2-3; D remains ambiguous. CDR3 length: 12 amino acids. Germline V gene sequence: CDR1 SQVTM, CDR2 ANQGSEA. Trimming left V 4 bases short and J 0 bases short, with 5 bases between. The CDR3 coding sequence is TGCAGCGTTGTCGGGAGCACAGATACGCAGTATTTT. This encodes CSVVGSTDTQYF.

The chain has TRBV5-1 and TRBJ2-7; TRBD1 matches 10 bases. The CDR3 runs 15 residues. The junction had 8 bases not matched to a gene; V was cut back by 4 bases and J by 4 bases. Germline V CDR1 and CDR2: SGHRS, YFSETQ. CDR3 loop: CASSPGQGGGYEQYF. The CDR3 nucleotides are TGCGCCAGCAGCCCCGGACAGGGGGGGGGATACGAGCAGTACTTC.